Here is one TCR beta chain with its context. How the authors handled the data: Amplified reference gene primers provided the basis for estimating nucleated cell counts. Measured with immunoSEQ multiplex PCR; TCRdb has only the in-frame clones, and not every one. V and J calls and clone size follow that table, whereas D and trimming were derived from the DNA. The repertoire has 150,000 to 200,000 clones, approximately 90% of them found once; the top ten carry around 0.53%. This record comes from a study of blood T cell repertoires in COVID-19. Study summary: Italy, Spain and the United States were the sources of the convalescent and acute COVID-19 samples. From T cells, B-cell-depleted T cells, or PBMCs came the material, which was cDNA or gDNA.

CDR3 length equals 13 residues. The V gene's germline CDR1 is MNHEY and CDR2 SVGEGT. V was pared by 2 bases and J by 8 bases, with 12 bases between. This TCR derives from a man aged 50-60 years with acute or convalescent COVID-19. The rearrangement uses TRBV6-2 or TRBV6-3 and TRBJ1-2, with a possible D match to TRBD1 (5 bases). Sequencing was performed on peripheral blood. This CDR3 reads CASSYVTAYGYTF. The CDR3 DNA is TGTGCCAGCAGTTACGTGACAGCCTACGGCTACACCTTC.